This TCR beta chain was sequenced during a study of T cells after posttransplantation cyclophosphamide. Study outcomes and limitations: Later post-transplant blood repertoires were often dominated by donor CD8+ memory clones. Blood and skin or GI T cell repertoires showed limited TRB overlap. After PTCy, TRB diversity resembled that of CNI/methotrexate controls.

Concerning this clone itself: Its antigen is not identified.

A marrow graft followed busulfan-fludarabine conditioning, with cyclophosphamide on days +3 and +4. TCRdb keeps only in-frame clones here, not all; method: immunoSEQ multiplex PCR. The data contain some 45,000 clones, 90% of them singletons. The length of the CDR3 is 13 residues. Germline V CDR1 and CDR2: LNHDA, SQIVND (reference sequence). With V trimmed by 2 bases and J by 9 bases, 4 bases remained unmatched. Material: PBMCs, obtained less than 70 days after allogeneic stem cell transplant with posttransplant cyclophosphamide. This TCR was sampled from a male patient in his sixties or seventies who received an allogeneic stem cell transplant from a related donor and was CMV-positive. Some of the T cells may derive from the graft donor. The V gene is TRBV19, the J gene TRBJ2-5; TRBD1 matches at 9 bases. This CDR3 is CASSIRTGDPQYF. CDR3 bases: TGTGCCAGTAGTATACGGACAGGGGATCCCCAGTACTTC.